This is a list of T cell receptor beta chains from one sample in a study of blood T cells in healthy people across ages. TCRdb recomputed calls from the 5' RACE reads with MiXCR, one row per CDR3 protein. The data show almost 800,000 distinct CDR3 sequences, over 45% seen once. Sequencing was carried out using blood. These receptors came from a man aged 25 to 45 in good health. CDR3s include the opening cysteine and the closing phenylalanine or tryptophan. The order of the fields is J gene, clone size, D gene, V gene, CDR3 DNA, CDR3 protein. The D gene is left open where the match is weak. A row's size may be missing; if present it is once, few, many or a size class.

j_gene: TRBJ2-7
abundance: few
d_gene: NA
v_gene: TRBV15
CDR3nt: TGTGCCACCAGCAGAGATGGGGTGTCTCGCTACGAGCAGTACTTC
CDR3aa: CATSRDGVSRYEQYF

j_gene: TRBJ2-7
abundance: NA
d_gene: TRBD2
v_gene: TRBV11-2
CDR3nt: TGTGCCAGCAGCTTAGGATCACGGGGGGCCTACGAGCAGTACTTC
CDR3aa: CASSLGSRGAYEQYF

j_gene: TRBJ2-4
abundance: NA
d_gene: TRBD2
v_gene: TRBV2
CDR3nt: TGTGCCAGTTATTACGAGCGGGGGCTACGGGAGCAGTACTTC
CDR3aa: CASYYERGLREQYF

j_gene: TRBJ2-5
abundance: NA
d_gene: NA
v_gene: TRBV12-3/TRBV12-4
CDR3nt: TGTGCCAGCAGTCTCGGGACTTTTCAAGAGACCCAGTACTTC
CDR3aa: CASSLGTFQETQYF

j_gene: TRBJ2-1
abundance: NA
d_gene: TRBD2
v_gene: TRBV6-1
CDR3nt: TGTGCCAGCAGTGGCCGCAGCGGGAGGTATGGTGAGCAGTTCTTC
CDR3aa: CASSGRSGRYGEQFF

j_gene: TRBJ1-6
abundance: NA
d_gene: TRBD1
v_gene: TRBV27
CDR3nt: TGTGCCAGCAGATCTCCGGGACAGGGGAATTCACCCCTCCACTTT
CDR3aa: CASRSPGQGNSPLHF

j_gene: TRBJ2-5
abundance: NA
d_gene: TRBD1
v_gene: TRBV6-1
CDR3nt: TGTGCCAGCAGTGCGCAGACTACAGGGGAAGAGACCCAGTACTTC
CDR3aa: CASSAQTTGEETQYF

j_gene: TRBJ1-2
abundance: NA
d_gene: NA
v_gene: TRBV25-1
CDR3nt: TGTGCCAGCAGTGAATTCGGGGGCCGTGGCTACACCTTC
CDR3aa: CASSEFGGRGYTF

j_gene: TRBJ2-6
abundance: NA
d_gene: NA
v_gene: TRBV9
CDR3nt: TGTGCCAGCAGCGTACCGATGCGTGGAGGGACTGGGGTCAACGTCCTGACTTTC
CDR3aa: CASSVPMRGGTGVNVLTF

j_gene: TRBJ1-2
abundance: NA
d_gene: NA
v_gene: TRBV29-1
CDR3nt: TGCAGCGTTGTGGGGTTCGAGTATGGCTACACCTTC
CDR3aa: CSVVGFEYGYTF

j_gene: TRBJ2-4
abundance: NA
d_gene: NA
v_gene: TRBV25-1
CDR3nt: TGTGCCAGCAGTGAAACGGGGTTGAACATTCAGTACTTC
CDR3aa: CASSETGLNIQYF

j_gene: TRBJ1-1
abundance: few
d_gene: NA
v_gene: TRBV7-6
CDR3nt: TGTGCCAGCAGCTCACCTGGACAGCCCGCTGAAGCTTTCTTT
CDR3aa: CASSSPGQPAEAFF

j_gene: TRBJ2-1
abundance: NA
d_gene: NA
v_gene: TRBV29-1
CDR3nt: TGCAGCGAGCGGCAGGGGCATGAGCAGTTCTTC
CDR3aa: CSERQGHEQFF

j_gene: TRBJ2-7
abundance: NA
d_gene: TRBD2
v_gene: TRBV7-9
CDR3nt: TGTGCCAGCAGCTCCGCGGGACTAAAGAACTACGAGCAGTACTTC
CDR3aa: CASSSAGLKNYEQYF

j_gene: TRBJ2-5
abundance: few
d_gene: NA
v_gene: TRBV20-1
CDR3nt: TGCAGTGCTAGAGATCCTGCCCCCGGGGGCAGTGAGACCCAGTACTTC
CDR3aa: CSARDPAPGGSETQYF

j_gene: TRBJ2-7
abundance: NA
d_gene: TRBD1
v_gene: TRBV28
CDR3nt: TGTGCCAGCAGTCCCCTGACAGGGAGAGAACTCTACGAGCAGTACTTC
CDR3aa: CASSPLTGRELYEQYF

j_gene: TRBJ2-3
abundance: NA
d_gene: NA
v_gene: TRBV29-1
CDR3nt: TGCAGCGTTGATTTGGGCAATTCAGATACGCAGTATTTT
CDR3aa: CSVDLGNSDTQYF

j_gene: TRBJ2-1
abundance: NA
d_gene: NA
v_gene: TRBV20-1
CDR3nt: TGCAGTGCATGGGGGGGGGCGAAGAATGAGCAGTTCTTC
CDR3aa: CSAWGGAKNEQFF

j_gene: TRBJ2-7
abundance: NA
d_gene: NA
v_gene: TRBV20-1
CDR3nt: TGCAGCGCCGGCTACGAGCAGTACTTC
CDR3aa: CSAGYEQYF

j_gene: TRBJ1-6
abundance: NA
d_gene: NA
v_gene: TRBV6-6
CDR3nt: TGTGCCAGCAGACTTGAAAAGGCGGCACCCCTCCACTTT
CDR3aa: CASRLEKAAPLHF

j_gene: TRBJ2-5
abundance: NA
d_gene: TRBD2
v_gene: TRBV13
CDR3nt: TGTGCCAGCAGCTTAAGGACCGGCGGGGGTGAGACCCAGTACTTC
CDR3aa: CASSLRTGGGETQYF